This T cell receptor (beta chain) was captured by sequencing in a study of identical twins' blood T cells. Worth noting for this clonotype: The antigen is not known.

TCR cDNA libraries were made from RNA using a previously described, modified protocol. Via MiXCR, TCRdb re-called the 5' RACE reads, giving one row per CDR3 protein. The table includes fewer than 450,000 distinct CDR3 sequences, about 28% detected once. Six healthy women, forming three identical twin pairs, donated samples. The study's findings and limits: Top TCRbeta clonotypes were shared more with twin than unrelated donors.

The sequence was obtained from a woman aged 18 to 55 in good health. Sequenced: PBMCs.

The CDR3 sequence: CASSLDFVRVNTEAFF. CDR3 in DNA: TGTGCCAGCAGCTTAGATTTTGTTCGGGTGAACACTGAAGCTTTCTTT. The rearrangement links TRBV11-1 to TRBJ1-1; no clear D. Trimming stripped 1 base from V and 0 bases from J, with 12 bases between. The CDR3 is made up of 16 amino acids. CDR1 and CDR2 (germline): SGHAT, FQDESV (reference sequence).